This TCR beta chain was sequenced in a study of human T cells and chemical hapten exposure. Notes on the study in general: The number of TCRs over 1 in 1000 frequency stayed unchanged after DPC. Significantly more large CDR3 similarity clusters arose among expanded TCRs than among controls.

With respect to this clonotype: Its antigen is unknown.

CDR3 size: 15 residues. V was trimmed by 6 bases and J by 2 bases, leaving 16 bases between them. Time point: patch test 1, 2 weeks after DPC sensitization. The treatment was: therapeutic diphenylcyclopropenone sensitization with weekly scalp DPC. The library attached unique molecular identifiers to individual cDNA molecules. Original processing notes: Individual samples carried between 23,224 and 690,600 TCRs, with roughly 95,000 as the median. TCRdb analysed the RACE reads with MiXCR anew, one entry per CDR3 protein. The V and J calls and clone size come from TCRdb's table, not from the authors' own analysis. The data show 340,000 or so distinct CDR3 sequences, roughly 6.9% seen once.

The rearrangement uses TRBV12-3 or TRBV12-4 and TRBJ1-2; D call uncertain. The starting material was whole blood, obtained in connection with sensitization to the hapten diphenylcyclopropenone (DPC). This TCR was recovered from a woman younger than 35 with alopecia areata. Some clones in this sample may be carry-over from other donors' samples. CDR3: CASSPTGRGNYGYTF. Written as DNA, the CDR3 is TGTGCCAGCAGCCCTACTGGTCGTGGGAACTATGGCTACACCTTC.